This T cell receptor beta chain was recovered during a study of Ad26.COV2.S vaccination and SARS-CoV-2 variants. Study context: Intramuscular Ad26.COV2.S doses were given once or twice, 56 days apart.

Notes on this clone: Its antigen is as yet unknown.

Treatment reported: 15 to 20 received Ad26.COV2.S at low or high dose, single or two shots; several received placebo; per-sample allocation not given. The samples date from day 63 after the first vaccine or placebo injection. An adult donor aged 18-55 years was enrolled in Boston. Study outcomes and limitations: Responses of T cells in total may have been underestimated by the TCR breadth and depth analyses.

Sequencing used immunoSEQ multiplex PCR; TCRdb keeps in-frame clones, though not all of them. The table has roughly 400,000 clones, 90% seen once. The CDR3 runs 14 residues. The junction had 2 bases not matched to a gene; V was cut back by 2 bases and J by 6 bases. CDR1 and CDR2 from the germline V gene are MNHEY and SVGAGI. The V gene is TRBV6-5, the J gene TRBJ2-2; 8 bases align to TRBD1. The source is a person between 18 and 65 years old who received the Ad26.COV2.S COVID-19 vaccine or a placebo. The sequenced sample was peripheral blood, obtained in a trial of Ad26.COV2.S vaccine versus placebo. CDR3 nucleotides: TGTGCCAGCAGTTACCGACAGGGGTCCGGGGAGCTGTTTTTT. The encoded protein is CASSYRQGSGELFF.